This entry concerns a single T cell receptor (beta chain). As yet, its antigen is unknown. Busulfan-fludarabine conditioning, marrow transplant, and cyclophosphamide on days +3 and +4 were administered. Assay used: immunoSEQ multiplex PCR; TCRdb lists only in-frame clones, some missing. The sample includes 12,000 or so clones, 80% to 95% of them seen just once. V lost 0 bases and J 4 bases, leaving 13 bases between the germline ends. CDR1 is MGHRA, CDR2 YSYEKL, per germline. The CDR3 totals 16 residues. The source of the sample is a study of T cells after posttransplantation cyclophosphamide. Study observations and caveats: Recipient CMV seropositivity and CMV reactivation strongly tracked TRB clonality. Later blood repertoires were often dominated by clones from the donor CD8+ memory compartment. Skin or GI-infiltrating T cells shared few TRB sequences with blood.

Here the sequenced sample was PBMCs, taken after allogeneic stem cell transplant with posttransplant cyclophosphamide. This TCR was recovered from a female patient aged 25-39 years who received an allogeneic stem cell transplant from an unrelated donor, was CMV-positive, and had no GVHD. Part of the T cell pool may stem from the graft donor. The gene calls are TRBV4-1 and TRBJ1-5, with D tentatively TRBD1 (5 bases). CDR3 sequence reads: CASSQEGPGVNQPQHF. The CDR3 DNA reads TGCGCCAGCAGCCAAGAGGGTCCGGGGGTAAATCAGCCCCAGCATTTT.